The 2 T cell receptor beta chains reported below all come from one sample, sequenced in a study of blood T cell repertoires in COVID-19. Only in-frame clones appear in the TCRdb table, and some are missing; sequencing was by immunoSEQ multiplex PCR. The table shows some 300,000 clones, with around 87% occurring only once. Sequenced sample: peripheral blood. Receptor source: a man in his 70s with acute or convalescent COVID-19.

The chain recombines TRBV5-4 with TRBJ1-4; possible D gene TRBD1, 5 bases. This CDR3 is built from 16 residues. CDR1 is SGHNT and CDR2 is YYREEE in the germline V gene (reference sequence). V dropped 4 bases and J dropped 5 bases, with 18 bases sitting between them. The CDR3 region has the DNA TGTGCCAGCAGCCCCACAGGCGGAGGGATCAATGAAAAACTGTTTTTT. Translation: CASSPTGGGINEKLFF.

This chain uses TRBV30 with TRBJ1-1; 9 bases line up with TRBD1. This CDR3 region has 13 residues. Germline trimming cut 4 bases from V and 5 bases from J; bases unmatched to any gene: 5. Germline V gene lookup returns CDR1 GTSNPN and CDR2 SVGIG (reference sequence). The CDR3 nucleotides are TGTGCCTGGATACAGGGGGCTTGGACTGAAGCTTTCTTT. Translating it yields CAWIQGAWTEAFF. Combining the CDR3 with reference TRBV30 and TRBJ1-1 gives the whole variable domain SQTIHQWPATLVQPVGSPLSLECTVEGTSNPNLYWYRQAAGRGLQLLFYSVGIGQISSEVPQNLSASRPQDRQFILSSKKLLLSDSGFYLCAWIQGAWTEAFFGQGTRLTVV.